This TCR beta chain comes out of a study of radiotherapy plus CTLA-4 blockade in lung cancer (dated 2018 in TCRdb). Broadly, across the study: Among enrolled patients, approximately 17% had an objective response and 25% to 40% reached disease control.

Libraries were made using the immunoSEQ multiplex PCR assay. Here the immuneACCESS table is served through TCRdb, limited to in-frame sequences with V and J called. Missing clones are a known gap in these copies; in checked studies unresolved V genes cover under half, and the rest lacks a known reason. The sample profile shows roughly 92,000 clones; roughly 86% of them were found once. About 2% of the sample is taken by the ten largest. The study tested focal radiation therapy combined with CTLA-4 blockade (ipilimumab) in patients with chemo-refractory metastatic non-small-cell lung cancer. About this clone: The antigen this receptor binds is unknown. There are no base qualities to consult, and no much larger clone falls within one base.

On the study overall, not on this receptor specifically: Early dynamic changes in blood T cell clones, together with increased serum interferon-beta after radiation, were reported as the strongest predictors of response. After treatment with radiotherapy and ipilimumab, TCR clones that originated in tumors expanded in peripheral blood.

This TCR was recovered from a human donor with non-small cell lung cancer who had a partial response to radiotherapy plus ipilimumab. Material: peripheral blood, obtained from a patient treated with radiotherapy plus ipilimumab.

The DNA reads TGTGCCTGCTCCAAGCGGGAGACCTCCGGCTCCTACAATGAGCAGTTCTTC. It specifies CACSKRETSGSYNEQFF. The V and J genes are TRBV19 and TRBJ2-1; 8 middle bases align to TRBD2. Sequences LNHDA (CDR1) and SQIVND (CDR2) are obtained from the germline V gene (reference sequence). The CDR3 numbers 17 residues from cysteine through phenylalanine. Of all the DNA, just the CDR3 is kept, 51 bases in frame from base 1. Trimming leaves V shorter by 11 bases and J shorter by 0 bases, with the junction holding 15 bases beyond the gene matches.